Listed here are 20 T cell receptor beta chains from one sample, sequenced in a study of control samples from healthy donors and cancer patients. This table comes from immunoSEQ multiplex PCR, and its TCRdb copy is limited to in-frame clones, with some not included. The repertoire holds 90,000 to 140,000 clones, about 80% seen once, with about 12% in the top ten. The sequencing sample was made of blood. The receptors were gathered from a woman aged 45 to 65 in good health.

The V and J genes are TRBV3-1 (or the pseudogene TRBV3-2) and TRBJ1-3, with D possibly being TRBD1 (5 bases). V lost 4 bases, J lost 0 bases, and 16 bases lay in between. Germline V gene data show CDR1 as LGHDT and CDR2 as YNNKEL (reference sequence). The CDR3 has 17 amino acids. The CDR3 here is CASSRTAGSNSGNTIYF. The CDR3, as DNA: TGTGCCAGCAGCCGAACGGCAGGGTCTAACTCTGGAAACACCATATATTTT.

V usage is TRBV19 and J usage is TRBJ1-1; 7 nucleotides line up with TRBD1. V shed 5 bases and J 4 bases; nucleotides not matched to a gene: 10. Germline CDR1 and CDR2: LNHDA and SQIVND (reference sequence). The CDR3 loop spans 15 amino acids. In DNA, the CDR3 is TGTGCCAGTAGTGTACAAACAGGGGCGGGCACTGAAGCTTTCTTT. It yields the protein CASSVQTGAGTEAFF.

V is TRBV15 and J is TRBJ1-4; D call uncertain. The CDR3 length is 17 residues. Trimming pared 0 bases from V and 7 bases from J, leaving 18 bases between. The germline V gene encodes CDR1 LNHNV and CDR2 YYDKDF (reference sequence). The CDR3 DNA reads as TGTGCCACCAGCAGAGAGGCCTCCGGGAGAAGCTTTGAAAAACTGTTTTTT. Translated: CATSREASGRSFEKLFF.

This clone was seen a handful of times. V is TRBV6-1 and J is TRBJ1-4; 7 positions agree with TRBD1. Germline V gene lookup returns CDR1 MNHNS and CDR2 SASEGT. The trim removed 3 bases at V and 8 bases at J, leaving 6 bases unmatched. CDR3 size: 14 residues. The CDR3 coding sequence is TGTGCCAGCAGTGAGGTAGTAGGGGGCGAAAAACTGTTTTTT. This codes for CASSEVVGGEKLFF.

This chain connects TRBV6-6 to TRBJ2-3; weak D call: TRBD1 (6 bases). This CDR3 region has 15 residues. V lost 3 bases and J 2 bases, leaving 12 bases between the germline ends. Germline V gene lookup returns CDR1 MNHNY and CDR2 SVGAGI (reference sequence). In nucleotides, the CDR3 is TGTGCCAGCAGTTATAGGGGGATCGACACAGATACGCAGTATTTT. It encodes CASSYRGIDTDTQYF.

Only one count was recorded for this clone. The chain carries TRBV5-6 and TRBJ2-7; 7 bases match TRBD1. Germline loops: CDR1 SGHDT, CDR2 YYEEEE. The V segment lost 1 base and the J segment 4 bases; nucleotides outside the gene matches: 5. This CDR3 is 14 amino acids long. CDR3 nucleotide sequence: TGTGCCAGCAGCTTGATCGACAGGGTTTACGAGCAGTACTTC. Translation gives CASSLIDRVYEQYF.

J is TRBJ1-3 and V is TRBV29-1; D is uncertain. Germline V gene sequence: CDR1 SQVTM, CDR2 ANQGSEA. V was shortened by 2 bases and J by 0 bases, with 5 bases between the two germline ends. The CDR3 is 13 amino acids. CDR3 loop: CSVESSSGNTIYF. DNA of the CDR3: TGCAGCGTTGAATCGAGCTCTGGAAACACCATATATTTT.

V and J are TRBV28 and TRBJ1-2; the D gene is possibly TRBD1 (6 bases). CDR3 length: 13 residues. The ends were cut back, 5 bases at V and 5 bases at J, with 12 bases in the middle. Germline lookup yields CDR1 MDHEN and CDR2 SYDVKM. In DNA, the CDR3 is TGTGCCAGCAGTCACGGACAGCCTTATGGCTACACCTTC. Its protein is CASSHGQPYGYTF.

This clone was seen once. The J gene is TRBJ2-1, the V gene TRBV19; tentatively, D is TRBD1 (6 bases). Trimming took 3 bases from V and 6 from J, leaving 15 bases between them. The germline V gene encodes CDR1 LNHDA and CDR2 SQIVND (reference sequence). The CDR3 is 15 amino acids. CDR3 sequence: CASSIRQAKGNEQFF. The CDR3 DNA sequence: TGTGCCAGTAGTATTCGACAGGCTAAGGGCAATGAGCAGTTCTTC.

This rearrangement joins TRBV30 to TRBJ2-1; 7 nucleotides agree with TRBD1. The CDR3 length is 14 residues. J gave up 2 bases and V 8 bases, and 9 bases lay outside the gene matches. In germline, CDR1 is GTSNPN, CDR2 SVGIG (reference sequence). The CDR3 loop is CAAPGDRAYNEQFF. The CDR3 DNA reads as TGTGCCGCCCCAGGGGACAGAGCCTACAATGAGCAGTTCTTC.

A remark on this clone: One end of the junction varies from germline; a read error may be responsible. Other DNA sequences of this sample code for an identical CDR3. This CDR3 is CASSQDLDSQPQHF. CDR3 DNA sequence: TGCGCCAGTAGCCAAGATCTAGATTCCCAGCCCCAGCATTTT. The gene calls are TRBV4-3 and TRBJ1-5; D is uncertain. The CDR3 runs to 14 residues. The germline V gene has CDR1 LGHNA and CDR2 YSLEER.

The chain carries TRBV5-1 and TRBJ2-2, with 11 bases fitting TRBD1. J was trimmed by 7 bases and V by 1 base; bases with no gene match: 6. The CDR3 is made up of 16 amino acids. Looked up from germline, CDR1 is SGHRS and CDR2 is YFSETQ. The CDR3 loop reads CASSLSGTGGHGELFF. The CDR3 DNA sequence: TGCGCCAGCAGCTTGAGCGGGACAGGGGGACACGGGGAGCTGTTTTTT.

CDR3 protein: CASSERGLAGVHNEQFF. As DNA, the CDR3 is TGTGCCAGCAGTGAACGGGGACTAGCGGGAGTCCATAATGAGCAGTTCTTC. The chain couples TRBV2 to TRBJ2-1; 14 nucleotides agree with TRBD2. Trimming at V came to 2 bases and at J to 7 bases, leaving 7 bases not matched to a gene. The CDR3 consists of 17 residues. From germline, CDR1 is SNHLY and CDR2 FYNNEI.

V usage is TRBV11-1 and J usage is TRBJ1-1; no reliable D call. This CDR3 has 15 amino acids. Trimming left V 4 bases short and J 3 bases short, with 15 bases between. Per the germline V gene, CDR1 is SGHAT and CDR2 is FQDESV (reference sequence). The CDR3 loop is CASSSSTGWDTEAFF. CDR3 DNA: TGTGCCAGCAGCTCTTCGACGGGGTGGGACACTGAAGCTTTCTTT.

The chain carries TRBV18 and TRBJ2-4, with D perhaps assigned TRBD1 or TRBD2 (6 bases each). The germline gives CDR1 KGHSH, CDR2 LQKENI. The CDR3 covers 15 residues. Trimming took off 6 bases at V and 0 bases at J, with 12 bases between the two ends. Written as DNA, the CDR3 is TGTGCCAGCTCGCGGGACACCCTAGCCAAAAACATTCAGTACTTC. It codes for CASSRDTLAKNIQYF.

This chain joins TRBV5-1 and TRBJ2-5, with TRBD2 matching 8 bases. The germline gives CDR1 SGHRS, CDR2 YFSETQ. With V trimmed by 0 bases and J by 1 base, 2 bases remained unmatched. The CDR3 loop spans 15 amino acids. In DNA, the CDR3 is TGCGCCAGCAGCTTGGAGCGGGAGCCCCAAGAGACCCAGTACTTC. Encoded protein: CASSLEREPQETQYF.

This clone came up once. CDR3 nucleotide sequence: TGTGCCACCAGCAGAGAAGTAGGAGGCTACACCTTC. It specifies CATSREVGGYTF. The chain links TRBV15 to TRBJ1-2; no definite D call. The V end was cut by 0 bases, the J end by 8 bases, with 7 bases between. Per the germline V gene, CDR1 is LNHNV and CDR2 is YYDKDF (reference sequence). The CDR3 sequence is 12 residues long.

The table lists this clone with a few counts. The chain's CDR3 is CASSVGTGQDGYTF. For the CDR3, the DNA is TGTGCCAGCAGCGTGGGGACAGGGCAAGATGGCTACACCTTC. This chain links TRBV7-9 with TRBJ1-2, with TRBD1 matching over 9 bases. V shed 5 bases, J shed 6 bases, and the junction held 7 bases outside the gene matches. Per the germline V gene, CDR1 is SEHNR and CDR2 is FQNEAQ (reference sequence). The CDR3 length is 14 residues.

This chain joins TRBV6-1 and TRBJ2-1, with D possibly matching TRBD1 (5 bases). Germline CDR1 reads MNHNS; CDR2 reads SASEGT. The CDR3 runs 12 residues. Trimming cost V 3 bases and J 7 bases, with 7 bases left between them. CDR3 nucleotide sequence: TGTGCCAGCAGTGACAGGGTGAATGAGCAGTTCTTC. Translated: CASSDRVNEQFF.

Worth noting for this clone: Other nucleotide sequences from this sample produce the same CDR3. This chain uses TRBV4-2 with TRBJ2-7, with 8 bases fitting TRBD2. V lost 0 bases, J lost 4 bases, and 14 bases stayed unmatched. This CDR3 comprises 18 residues. Germline assignment: CDR1 LGHNA and CDR2 YNFKEQ. The CDR3: CASSQDGGGGSGGYEQYF. The CDR3 coding sequence is TGTGCCAGCAGCCAAGATGGGGGTGGCGGGAGCGGGGGATACGAGCAGTACTTC.